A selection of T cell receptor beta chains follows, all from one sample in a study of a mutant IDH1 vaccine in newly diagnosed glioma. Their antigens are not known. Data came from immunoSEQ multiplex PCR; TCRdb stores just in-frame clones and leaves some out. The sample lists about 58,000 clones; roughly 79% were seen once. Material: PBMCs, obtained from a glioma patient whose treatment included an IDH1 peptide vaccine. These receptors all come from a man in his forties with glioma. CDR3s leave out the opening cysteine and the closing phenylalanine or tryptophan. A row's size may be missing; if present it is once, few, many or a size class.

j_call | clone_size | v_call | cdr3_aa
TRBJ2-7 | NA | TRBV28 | ASSTRDRGFNEQY
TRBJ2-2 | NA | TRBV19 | ASSIRQGGTGELF
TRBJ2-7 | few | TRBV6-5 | ASSTGMPGEQY
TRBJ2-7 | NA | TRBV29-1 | SVARLAGVNEQY
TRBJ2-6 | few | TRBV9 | ASSVDWTSGRAGANVLT
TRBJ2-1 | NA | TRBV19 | ASAGAESYNEQF
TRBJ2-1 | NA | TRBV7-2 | ASSPYTGGLYNEQF
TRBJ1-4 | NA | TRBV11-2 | ASSSGGSQLGEKLF
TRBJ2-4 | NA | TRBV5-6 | ASSLSAGLAKNIQY
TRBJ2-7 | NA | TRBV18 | ASSPERFGNEQY
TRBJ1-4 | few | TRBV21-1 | ASSKAARTGTNEKLF
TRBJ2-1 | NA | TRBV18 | ASSGEVPEQF
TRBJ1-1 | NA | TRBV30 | AWSVLPRRDTEAF
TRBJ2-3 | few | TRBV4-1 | ASSQPIAGGDTDTQY
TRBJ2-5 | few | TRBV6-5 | ASSGTSGVQETQY
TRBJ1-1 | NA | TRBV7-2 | ASSLWARDTEAF
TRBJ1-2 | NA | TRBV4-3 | ASSQESGTNYGYT
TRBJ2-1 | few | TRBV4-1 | ASSQDGGGAPLELNEQF
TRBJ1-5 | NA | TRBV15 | ATSRDLDSIYQPQH
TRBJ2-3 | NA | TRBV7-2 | ASRWTSSSTDTQY
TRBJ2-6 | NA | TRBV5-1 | ASSLAIGASGANVLT
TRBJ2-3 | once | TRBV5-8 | ASSLAGPADTQY
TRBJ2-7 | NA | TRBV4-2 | ASSQDSLAGDPSYEQY
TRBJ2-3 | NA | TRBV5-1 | ASSLLAGGAQRGGTDTQY
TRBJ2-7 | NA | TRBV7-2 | ASSLASVTYEQY